What follows are 2 T cell receptor beta chains derived from one specimen sequenced in a study of OX40 agonist ivuxolimab in advanced cancers. The library was generated by the immunoSEQ multiplex PCR assay. TCRdb's version of the immuneACCESS table is confined to in-frame rearrangements and falls short of the full clone set. An unresolved V gene accounts for under half of the shortfall where checked; the remainder is of unknown origin. The sample table records about 28,000 clones; 90% of these occur just once. The top ten clones comprise about 30% of the sample. The sequences come from CD4+ or CD8+ T cells sorted from blood, collected in a trial of the OX40 agonist ivuxolimab. These receptors were taken from an adult with an advanced solid tumor such as melanoma, head and neck, liver or kidney cancer.

The J gene is TRBJ1-1, the V gene TRBV5-8; D call uncertain. The CDR3 consists of 9 residues. The V gene lost 6 bases and the J gene lost 10 bases, with 7 bases spanning the gap. The germline V gene encodes CDR1 SGHTS and CDR2 YDEGEE. CDR3 sequence (DNA): TGTGCCAGCATCCTGAGAGCTTTCTTT. It is translated as CASILRAFF.

The chain joins TRBV29-1 to TRBJ1-2; perhaps TRBD1 as D (5 bases). With 6 bases removed from V and 9 bases from J, the gap between germline ends came to 14 bases. This CDR3 comprises 11 residues. Germline values: CDR1 SQVTM, CDR2 ANQGSEA. The CDR3 DNA reads TGCAGCGTGCCTGCGGGGGGGAGCTACACCTTC. As protein: CSVPAGGSYTF.